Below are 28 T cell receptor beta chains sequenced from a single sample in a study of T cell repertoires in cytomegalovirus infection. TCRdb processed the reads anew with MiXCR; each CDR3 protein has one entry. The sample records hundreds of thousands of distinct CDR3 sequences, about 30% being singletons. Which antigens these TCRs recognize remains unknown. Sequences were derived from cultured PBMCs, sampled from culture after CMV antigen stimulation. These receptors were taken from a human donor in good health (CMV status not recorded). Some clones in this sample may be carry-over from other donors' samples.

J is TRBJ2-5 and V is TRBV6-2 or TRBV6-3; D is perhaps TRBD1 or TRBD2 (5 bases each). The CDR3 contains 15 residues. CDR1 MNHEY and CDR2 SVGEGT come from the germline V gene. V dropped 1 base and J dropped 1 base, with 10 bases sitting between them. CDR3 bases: TGTGCCAGCAGTTACTTCGGGACGGCCCAAGAGACCCAGTACTTC. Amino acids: CASSYFGTAQETQYF.

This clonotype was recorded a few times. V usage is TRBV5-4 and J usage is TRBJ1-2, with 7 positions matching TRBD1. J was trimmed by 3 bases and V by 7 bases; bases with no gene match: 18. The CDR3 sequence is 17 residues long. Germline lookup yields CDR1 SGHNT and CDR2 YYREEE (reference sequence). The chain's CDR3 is CASSTKRGTDSYYGYTF. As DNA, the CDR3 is TGTGCCAGCTCTACCAAGAGGGGGACAGATAGTTACTATGGCTACACCTTC. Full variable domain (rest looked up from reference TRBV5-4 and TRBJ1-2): ETGVTQSPTHLIKTRGQQVTLRCSSQSGHNTVSWYQQALGQGPQFIFQYYREEENGRGNFPPRFSGLQFPNYSSELNVNALELDDSALYLCASSTKRGTDSYYGYTFGSGTRLTVV.

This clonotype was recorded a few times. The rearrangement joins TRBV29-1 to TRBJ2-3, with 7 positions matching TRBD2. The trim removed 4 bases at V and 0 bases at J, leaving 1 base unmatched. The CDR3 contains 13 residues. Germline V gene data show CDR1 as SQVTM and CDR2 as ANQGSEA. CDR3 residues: CSVGGGSTDTQYF. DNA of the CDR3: TGCAGCGTTGGCGGGGGTAGCACAGATACGCAGTATTTT.

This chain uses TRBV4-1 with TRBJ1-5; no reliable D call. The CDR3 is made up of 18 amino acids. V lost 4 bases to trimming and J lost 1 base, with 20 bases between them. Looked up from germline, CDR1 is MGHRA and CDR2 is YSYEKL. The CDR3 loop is CASSLLSPLAGSNQPQHF. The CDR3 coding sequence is TGCGCCAGCAGCCTACTCTCGCCGCTCGCCGGAAGCAATCAGCCCCAGCATTTT.

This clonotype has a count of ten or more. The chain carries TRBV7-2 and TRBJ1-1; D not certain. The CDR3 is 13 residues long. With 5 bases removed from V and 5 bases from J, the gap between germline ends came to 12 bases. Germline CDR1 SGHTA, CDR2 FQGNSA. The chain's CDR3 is CASSQETSTEAFF. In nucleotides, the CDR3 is TGTGCCAGCAGCCAAGAGACTTCGACTGAAGCTTTCTTT.

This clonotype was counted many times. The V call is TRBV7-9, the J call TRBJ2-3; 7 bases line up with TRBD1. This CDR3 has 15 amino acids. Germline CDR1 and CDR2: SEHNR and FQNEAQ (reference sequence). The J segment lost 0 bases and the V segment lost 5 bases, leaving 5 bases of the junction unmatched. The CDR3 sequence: CASSPGQRSTDTQYF. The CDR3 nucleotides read TGTGCCAGCAGCCCGGGACAGAGGAGCACAGATACGCAGTATTTT. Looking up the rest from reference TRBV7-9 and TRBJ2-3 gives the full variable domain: DTGVSQNPRHKITKRGQNVTFRCDPISEHNRLYWYRQTLGQGPEFLTYFQNEAQLEKSRLLSDRFSAERPKGSFSTLEIQRTEQGDSAMYLCASSPGQRSTDTQYFGPGTRLTVL.

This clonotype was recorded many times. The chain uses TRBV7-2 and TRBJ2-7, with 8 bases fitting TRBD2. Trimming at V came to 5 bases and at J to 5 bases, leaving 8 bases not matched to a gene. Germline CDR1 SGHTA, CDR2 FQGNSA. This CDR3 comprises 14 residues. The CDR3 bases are TGTGCCAGCAGCCCTCGACTAGCGTCCCACGAGCAGTACTTC. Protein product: CASSPRLASHEQYF.

CDR3 nucleotide sequence: TGTGCCAGCAGGCCTTCACTAGCGGGAGGTACCTACAATGAGCAGTTCTTC. Protein: CASRPSLAGGTYNEQFF. The chain is built from TRBV3-1 and TRBJ2-1, with 12 positions matching TRBD2. In germline, CDR1 is LGHDT, CDR2 YNNKEL (reference sequence). CDR3 length: 17 amino acids. Trimming removed 6 bases from V and 2 bases from J; junction bases left unmatched: 8.

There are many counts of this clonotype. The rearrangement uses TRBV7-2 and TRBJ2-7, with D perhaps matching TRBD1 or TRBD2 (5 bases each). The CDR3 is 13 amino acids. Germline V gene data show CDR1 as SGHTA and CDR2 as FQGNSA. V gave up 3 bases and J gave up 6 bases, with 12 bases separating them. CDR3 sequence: CASSFAGAGEQYF. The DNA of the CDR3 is TGTGCCAGCAGCTTCGCCGGGGCCGGCGAGCAGTACTTC.

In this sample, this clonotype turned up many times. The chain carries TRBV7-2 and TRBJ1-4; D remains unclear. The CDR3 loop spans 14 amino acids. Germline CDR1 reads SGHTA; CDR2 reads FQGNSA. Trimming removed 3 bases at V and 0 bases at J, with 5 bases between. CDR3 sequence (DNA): TGTGCCAGCAGCTTCCTTTCAACTAATGAAAAACTGTTTTTT. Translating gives CASSFLSTNEKLFF.

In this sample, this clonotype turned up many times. CDR3 DNA: TGTGCCAGCAGCTTAGAGATTAGCGGGAGGCCCAACTCCTTCTACGAGCAGTACTTC. Amino acid sequence: CASSLEISGRPNSFYEQYF. This chain joins TRBV7-8 and TRBJ2-7, with 10 bases matching TRBD2. The ends lost 1 base at V and 3 bases at J; junction bases unmatched: 15. This CDR3 comprises 19 residues. Germline V gives CDR1 SGHVS, CDR2 FQNEAQ.

The CDR3: CASSLFSGVRLNTEAFF. DNA of the CDR3: TGTGCCAGCAGCTTATTTAGCGGGGTCAGATTGAACACTGAAGCTTTCTTT. This chain joins TRBV7-9 and TRBJ1-1; D ambiguous. Between the trimmed V and J ends, which lost 2 bases and 0 bases, there was a span of 16 bases. Germline V gives CDR1 SEHNR, CDR2 FQNEAQ (reference sequence). CDR3 length: 17 residues.

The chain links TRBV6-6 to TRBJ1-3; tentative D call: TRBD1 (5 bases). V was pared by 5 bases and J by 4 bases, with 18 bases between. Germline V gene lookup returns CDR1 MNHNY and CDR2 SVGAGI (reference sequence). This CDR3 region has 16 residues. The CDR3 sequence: CASSPIRGGGGNTIYF. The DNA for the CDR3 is TGTGCCAGCAGTCCCATTCGGGGGGGTGGCGGAAACACCATATATTTT.

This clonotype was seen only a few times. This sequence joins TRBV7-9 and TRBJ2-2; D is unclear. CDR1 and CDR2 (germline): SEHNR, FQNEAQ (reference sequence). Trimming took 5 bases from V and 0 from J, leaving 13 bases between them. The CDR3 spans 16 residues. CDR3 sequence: CASSPLRFSNTGELFF. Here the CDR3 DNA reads TGTGCCAGCAGCCCCCTTCGGTTCTCGAACACCGGGGAGCTGTTTTTT.

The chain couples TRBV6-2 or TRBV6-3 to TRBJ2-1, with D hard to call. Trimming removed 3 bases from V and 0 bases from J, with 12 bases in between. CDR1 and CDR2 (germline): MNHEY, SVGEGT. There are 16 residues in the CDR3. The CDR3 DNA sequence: TGTGCCAGCAGTTATCCAGGCACGAGCTCCTACAATGAGCAGTTCTTC. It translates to CASSYPGTSSYNEQFF.

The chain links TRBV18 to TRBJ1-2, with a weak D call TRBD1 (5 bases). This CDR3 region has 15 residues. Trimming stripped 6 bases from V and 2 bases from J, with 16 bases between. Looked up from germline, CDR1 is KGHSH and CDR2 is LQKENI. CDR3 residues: CASSQATAMNYGYTF. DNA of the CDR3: TGTGCCAGCTCTCAAGCGACAGCCATGAACTATGGCTACACCTTC.

The CDR3 here is CSVKGTGLRLGYNEQFF. CDR3 in DNA: TGCAGCGTGAAAGGAACAGGGCTCCGGTTGGGCTACAATGAGCAGTTCTTC. The V call is TRBV29-1, the J call TRBJ2-1; the D gene is possibly TRBD1 (6 bases). The CDR3 covers 17 residues. Germline CDR1 reads SQVTM; CDR2 reads ANQGSEA. V lost 6 bases to trimming and J lost 3 bases, with 24 bases between them.

The CDR3 DNA follows: TGTGCCAGCAGTCCTAGCGGGGGGCCCTCCTCCTACGAGCAGTACTTC. It translates to CASSPSGGPSSYEQYF. The chain has TRBV6-5 and TRBJ2-7; 11 bases are shared with TRBD2. There are 16 residues in the CDR3. The V gene end was trimmed by 5 bases and the J gene end by 0 bases; junction bases not matched to a gene: 6. Germline-derived CDR1 and CDR2 are MNHEY and SVGAGI.

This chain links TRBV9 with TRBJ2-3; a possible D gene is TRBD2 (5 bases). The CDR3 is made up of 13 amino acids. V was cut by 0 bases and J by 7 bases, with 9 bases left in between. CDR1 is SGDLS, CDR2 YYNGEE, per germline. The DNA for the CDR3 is TGTGCCAGCAGCGTAGACCCGGGGAATACGCAGTATTTT. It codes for CASSVDPGNTQYF.

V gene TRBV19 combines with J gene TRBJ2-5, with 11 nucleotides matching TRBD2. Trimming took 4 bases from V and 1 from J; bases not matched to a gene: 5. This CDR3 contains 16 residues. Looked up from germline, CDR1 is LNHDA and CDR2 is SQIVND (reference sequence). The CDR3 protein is CASSRGTSGAQETQYF. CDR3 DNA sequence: TGTGCCAGTAGTAGGGGGACTAGCGGAGCCCAAGAGACCCAGTACTTC.

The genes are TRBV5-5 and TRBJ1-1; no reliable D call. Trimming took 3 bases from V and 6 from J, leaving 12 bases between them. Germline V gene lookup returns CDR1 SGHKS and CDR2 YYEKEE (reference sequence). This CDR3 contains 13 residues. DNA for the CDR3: TGTGCCAGCAGCTGGACGGTTCGTTCTGAAGCTTTCTTT. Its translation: CASSWTVRSEAFF.

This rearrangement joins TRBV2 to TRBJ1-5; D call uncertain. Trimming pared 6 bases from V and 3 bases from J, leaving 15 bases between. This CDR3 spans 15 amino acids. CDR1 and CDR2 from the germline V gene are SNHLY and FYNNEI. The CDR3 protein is CASRTNTDSNQPQHF. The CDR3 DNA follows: TGTGCCAGCAGAACTAATACAGATTCCAATCAGCCCCAGCATTTT.

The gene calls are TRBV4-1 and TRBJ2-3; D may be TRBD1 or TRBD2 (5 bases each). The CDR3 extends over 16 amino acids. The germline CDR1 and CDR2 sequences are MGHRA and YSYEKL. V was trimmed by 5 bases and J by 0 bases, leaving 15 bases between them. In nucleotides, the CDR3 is TGCGCCAGCAGCGGGGACGGGTTTTCTAGCACAGATACGCAGTATTTT. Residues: CASSGDGFSSTDTQYF.

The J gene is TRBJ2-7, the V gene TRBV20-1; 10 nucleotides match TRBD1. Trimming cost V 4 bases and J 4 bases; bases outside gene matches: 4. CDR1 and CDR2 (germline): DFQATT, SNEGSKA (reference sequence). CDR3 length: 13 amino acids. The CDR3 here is CSATTGGKYEQYF. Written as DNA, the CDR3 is TGCAGTGCTACGACAGGGGGCAAATACGAGCAGTACTTC.

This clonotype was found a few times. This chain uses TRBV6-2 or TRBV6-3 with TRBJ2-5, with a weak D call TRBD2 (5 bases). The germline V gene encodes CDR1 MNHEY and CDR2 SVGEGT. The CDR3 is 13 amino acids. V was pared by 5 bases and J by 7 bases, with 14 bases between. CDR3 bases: TGTGCCAGCAGTATTAGCGAATCTGGGACCCAGTACTTC. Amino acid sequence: CASSISESGTQYF.

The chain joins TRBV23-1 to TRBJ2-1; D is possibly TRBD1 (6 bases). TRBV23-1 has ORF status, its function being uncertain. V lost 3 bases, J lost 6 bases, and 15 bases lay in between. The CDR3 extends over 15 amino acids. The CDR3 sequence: CASSHELGQLNEQFF. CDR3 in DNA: TGCGCCAGCAGTCATGAACTCGGACAGCTCAATGAGCAGTTCTTC.

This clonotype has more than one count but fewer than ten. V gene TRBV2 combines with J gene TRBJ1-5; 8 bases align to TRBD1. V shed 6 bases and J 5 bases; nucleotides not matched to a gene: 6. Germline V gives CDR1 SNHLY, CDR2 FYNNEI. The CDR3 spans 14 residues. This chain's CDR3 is CASRDNRGYQPQHF. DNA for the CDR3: TGTGCCAGCAGGGATAACAGGGGGTATCAGCCCCAGCATTTT.

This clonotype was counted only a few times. CDR3 sequence (DNA): TGTGCCAGCAGCTTTTTTTATCGTGGGATGGCAGGGAAGGATGAGACCCAGTACTTC. Protein: CASSFFYRGMAGKDETQYF. This chain connects TRBV7-9 to TRBJ2-5; maybe TRBD1 (5 bases). The CDR3 is made up of 19 amino acids. The germline V gene has CDR1 SEHNR and CDR2 FQNEAQ (reference sequence). The ends were cut back, 3 bases at V and 5 bases at J, with 28 bases in the middle.